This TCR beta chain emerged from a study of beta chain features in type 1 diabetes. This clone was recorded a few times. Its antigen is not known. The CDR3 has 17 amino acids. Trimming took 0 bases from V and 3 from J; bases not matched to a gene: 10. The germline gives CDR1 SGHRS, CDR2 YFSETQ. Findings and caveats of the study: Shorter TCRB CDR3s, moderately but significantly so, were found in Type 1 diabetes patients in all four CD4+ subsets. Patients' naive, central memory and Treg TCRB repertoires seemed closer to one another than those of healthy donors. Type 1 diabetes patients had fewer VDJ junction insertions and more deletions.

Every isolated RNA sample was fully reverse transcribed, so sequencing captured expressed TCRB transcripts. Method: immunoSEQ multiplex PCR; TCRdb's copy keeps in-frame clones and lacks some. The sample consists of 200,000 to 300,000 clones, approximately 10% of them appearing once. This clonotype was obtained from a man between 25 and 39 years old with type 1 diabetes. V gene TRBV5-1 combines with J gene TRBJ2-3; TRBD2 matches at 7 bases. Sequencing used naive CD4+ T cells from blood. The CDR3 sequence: CASSLGRLAGITDTQYF. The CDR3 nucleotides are TGCGCCAGCAGCTTGGGAAGGTTAGCGGGCATTACAGATACGCAGTATTTT. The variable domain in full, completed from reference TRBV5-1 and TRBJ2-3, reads KAGVTQTPRYLIKTRGQQVTLSCSPISGHRSVSWYQQTPGQGLQFLFEYFSETQRNKGNFPGRFSGRQFSNSRSEMNVSTLELGDSALYLCASSLGRLAGITDTQYFGPGTRLTVL.